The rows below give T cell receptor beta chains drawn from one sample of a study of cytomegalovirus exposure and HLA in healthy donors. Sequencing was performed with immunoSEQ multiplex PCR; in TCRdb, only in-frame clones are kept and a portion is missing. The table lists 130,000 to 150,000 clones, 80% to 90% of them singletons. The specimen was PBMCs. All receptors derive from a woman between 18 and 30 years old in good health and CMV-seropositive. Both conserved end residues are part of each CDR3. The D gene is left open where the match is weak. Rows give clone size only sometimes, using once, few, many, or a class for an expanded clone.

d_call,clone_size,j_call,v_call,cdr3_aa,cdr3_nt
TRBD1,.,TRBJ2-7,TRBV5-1,CASSWRTTGGSEVYEQYF,TGCGCCAGCAGCTGGCGGACTACAGGGGGCTCGGAGGTCTACGAGCAGTACTTC
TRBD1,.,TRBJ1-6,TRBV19,CASTGTGAPSPLHF,TGTGCCAGTACCGGGACAGGAGCCCCTTCACCCCTCCACTTT
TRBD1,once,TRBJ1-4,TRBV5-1,CASSFGQGASNEKLFF,TGCGCCAGCAGCTTCGGACAGGGGGCCTCTAATGAAAAACTGTTTTTT
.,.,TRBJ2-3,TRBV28,CASSLVGEADTQYF,TGTGCCAGCAGTTTAGTGGGGGAGGCAGATACGCAGTATTTT
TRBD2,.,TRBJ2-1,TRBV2,CASQTGGGAGGFYNEQFF,TGTGCCAGCCAGACAGGTGGGGGAGCGGGGGGGTTCTACAATGAGCAGTTCTTC
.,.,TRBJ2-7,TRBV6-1,CASSSIQGFVGEQYF,TGTGCCAGCAGTAGCATACAGGGTTTTGTAGGCGAGCAGTACTTC
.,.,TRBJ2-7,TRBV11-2,CANSLDVHRGSEQYF,TGTGCCAACAGCTTAGATGTGCATCGGGGGAGCGAGCAGTACTTC
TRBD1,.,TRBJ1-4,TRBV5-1,CASSLPGGEKLFF,TGCGCCAGCAGCTTGCCAGGGGGTGAAAAACTGTTTTTT
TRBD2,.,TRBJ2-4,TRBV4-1,CASSQVEAGGDQYF,TGCGCCAGCAGCCAAGTAGAAGCGGGAGGAGATCAGTACTTC
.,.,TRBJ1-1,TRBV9,CASSLTDGWIEAFF,TGTGCCAGCAGCTTGACCGACGGGTGGATTGAAGCTTTCTTT
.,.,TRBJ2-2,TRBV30,CAWSWQGPGELFF,TGTGCCTGGAGCTGGCAGGGGCCCGGGGAGCTGTTTTTT
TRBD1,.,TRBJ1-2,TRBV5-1,CASSLGGQGFYGYTF,TGCGCCAGCAGCTTGGGAGGACAGGGGTTCTATGGCTACACCTTC
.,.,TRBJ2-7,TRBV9,CASSVAGAEYEQYF,TGTGCCAGCAGCGTAGCAGGGGCCGAATACGAGCAGTACTTC
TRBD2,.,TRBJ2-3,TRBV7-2,CASSLFTGGASDTQYF,TGTGCCAGCAGCCTTTTCACCGGGGGGGCCTCAGATACGCAGTATTTT
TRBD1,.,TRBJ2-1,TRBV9,CASSDYRGNEQFF,TGTGCCAGCAGCGACTACAGGGGGAATGAGCAGTTCTTC
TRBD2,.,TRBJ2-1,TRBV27,CASSLLAGVYNEQFF,TGTGCCAGCAGCCTCCTAGCGGGGGTATACAATGAGCAGTTCTTC
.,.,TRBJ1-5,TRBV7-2,CASSLDTGFDQPQHF,TGTGCCAGCAGCTTAGACACAGGGTTCGATCAGCCCCAGCATTTT
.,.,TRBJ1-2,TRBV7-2,CASSSGRALFGYTF,TGTGCCAGCAGCTCGGGCAGGGCCTTGTTTGGCTACACCTTC
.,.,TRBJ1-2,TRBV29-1,CSVGNGYGYTF,TGCAGCGTTGGAAACGGCTATGGCTACACCTTC
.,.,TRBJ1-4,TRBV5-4,CASSLRESEKLFF,TGTGCCAGCAGCCTCAGGGAAAGTGAAAAACTGTTTTTT
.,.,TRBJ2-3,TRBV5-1,CASSSLGVTDTQYF,TGCGCCAGCAGCTCCCTGGGAGTCACAGATACGCAGTATTTT
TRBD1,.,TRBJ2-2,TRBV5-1,CASSLPQGSTGELFF,TGCGCCAGCAGCTTGCCACAGGGGAGCACCGGGGAGCTGTTTTTT
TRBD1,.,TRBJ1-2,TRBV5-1,CASSLEVGGVRGYTF,TGCGCCAGCAGCTTGGAGGTAGGGGGCGTCCGTGGCTACACCTTC
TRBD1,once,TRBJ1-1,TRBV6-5,CASDRGQGAFF,TGTGCCAGCGACAGGGGGCAGGGAGCTTTCTTT
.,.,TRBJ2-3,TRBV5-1,CASSLYTDTQYF,TGCGCCAGCAGCCTCTACACAGATACGCAGTATTTT
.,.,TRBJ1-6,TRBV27,CASSLYQGSDYNSPLHF,TGTGCCAGCAGTTTATATCAGGGGTCCGACTATAATTCACCCCTCCACTTT
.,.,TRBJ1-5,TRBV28,CASSPGQGRDNQPQHF,TGTGCCAGCAGCCCGGGTCAGGGTAGGGACAATCAGCCCCAGCATTTT
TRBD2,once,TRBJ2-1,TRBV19,CASSSRTSARYNEQFF,TGTGCCAGTAGTTCCCGGACTAGCGCGCGGTACAATGAGCAGTTCTTC
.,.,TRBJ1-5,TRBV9,CASSVDGVGNQPQHF,TGTGCCAGCAGCGTAGACGGGGTTGGCAATCAGCCCCAGCATTTT
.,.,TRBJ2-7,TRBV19,CASSISAGEQYF,TGTGCCAGTAGTATATCTGCGGGCGAGCAGTACTTC
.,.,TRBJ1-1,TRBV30,CAWSPSGEEAFF,TGTGCCTGGAGTCCATCAGGGGAGGAAGCTTTCTTT
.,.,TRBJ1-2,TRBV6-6,CASSYEGNYGYTF,TGTGCCAGCAGTTACGAGGGAAACTATGGCTACACCTTC
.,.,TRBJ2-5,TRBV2,CASSEIPGETQYF,TGTGCCAGCAGTGAAATACCGGGAGAGACCCAGTACTTC
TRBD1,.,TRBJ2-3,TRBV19,CASSGQSVDTQYF,TGTGCCAGTTCGGGACAGAGCGTGGATACGCAGTATTTT
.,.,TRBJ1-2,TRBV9,CASSVASGYGYTF,TGTGCCAGCAGCGTAGCTTCGGGGTATGGCTACACCTTC
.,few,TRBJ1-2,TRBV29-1,CSVDGFRGF,TGCAGCGTTGATGGGTTTCGAGGCTTC
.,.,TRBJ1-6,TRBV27,CASSLSRGSYNSPLHF,TGTGCCAGCAGTTTATCGAGGGGGTCCTATAATTCACCCCTCCACTTT
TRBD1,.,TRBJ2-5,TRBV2,CASSETQGAAQETQYF,TGTGCCAGCAGTGAAACCCAGGGGGCCGCCCAAGAGACCCAGTACTTC
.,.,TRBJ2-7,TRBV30,CAWSSRGAVSYEQYF,TGTGCCTGGAGTTCTCGGGGGGCCGTCTCCTACGAGCAGTACTTC
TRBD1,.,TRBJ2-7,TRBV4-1,CASSRGTGNYEQYF,TGCGCCAGCAGCCGAGGGACAGGGAACTACGAGCAGTACTTC
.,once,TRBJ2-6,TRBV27,CASSPGPGSGANVLTF,TGTGCCAGCAGCCCTGGCCCGGGTTCGGGGGCCAACGTCCTGACTTTC
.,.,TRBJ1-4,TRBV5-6,CASSYEQGFAEKLFF,TGTGCCAGCTCCTACGAGCAGGGGTTCGCTGAAAAACTGTTTTTT
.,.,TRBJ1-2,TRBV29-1,CSGRDTNYGYTF,TGCAGCGGCCGGGACACTAACTATGGCTACACCTTC
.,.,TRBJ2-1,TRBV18,CASSLPRSIYNEQFF,TGTGCCAGCTCACTTCCACGTTCTATCTACAATGAGCAGTTCTTC
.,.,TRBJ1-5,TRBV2,CASSERQDSGRQPQHF,TGTGCCAGCAGTGAACGACAGGACTCCGGCAGGCAGCCCCAGCATTTT
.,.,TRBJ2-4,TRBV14,CASSQERPGLAKNIQYF,TGTGCCAGCAGCCAAGAAAGGCCAGGACTGGCCAAAAACATTCAGTACTTC
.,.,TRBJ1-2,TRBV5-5,CASSLQHYGYTF,TGTGCCAGCAGCTTACAACACTATGGCTACACCTTC
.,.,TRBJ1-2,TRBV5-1,CASSSDYGYTF,TGCGCCAGCAGCTCGGACTATGGCTACACCTTC